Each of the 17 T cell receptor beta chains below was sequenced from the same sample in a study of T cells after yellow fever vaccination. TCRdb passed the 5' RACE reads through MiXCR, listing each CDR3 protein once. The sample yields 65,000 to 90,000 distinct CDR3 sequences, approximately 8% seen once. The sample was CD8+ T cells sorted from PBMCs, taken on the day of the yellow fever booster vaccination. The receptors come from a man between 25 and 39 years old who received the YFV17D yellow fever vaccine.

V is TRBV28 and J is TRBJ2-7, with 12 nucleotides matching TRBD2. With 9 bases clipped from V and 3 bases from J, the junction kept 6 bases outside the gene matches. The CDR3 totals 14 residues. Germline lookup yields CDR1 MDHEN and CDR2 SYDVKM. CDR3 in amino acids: CASRGLAGHYEQYF. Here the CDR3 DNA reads TGTGCCAGTCGAGGACTAGCGGGACACTACGAGCAGTACTTC.

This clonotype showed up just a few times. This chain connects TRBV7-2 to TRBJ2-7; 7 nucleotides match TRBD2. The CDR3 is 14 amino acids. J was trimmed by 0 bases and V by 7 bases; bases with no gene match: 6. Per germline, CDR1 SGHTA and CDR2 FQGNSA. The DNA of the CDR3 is TGTGCCAGCACCGGACTAGAGGACTCCTACGAGCAGTACTTC. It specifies CASTGLEDSYEQYF.

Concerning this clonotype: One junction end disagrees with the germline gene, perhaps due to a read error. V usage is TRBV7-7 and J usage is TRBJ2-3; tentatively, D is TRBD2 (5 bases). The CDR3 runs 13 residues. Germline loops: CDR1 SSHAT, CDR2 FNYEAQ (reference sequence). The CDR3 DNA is TGTGCTAGCAGCTCGAGGGTTGGAGAAGAACAGTATTTT. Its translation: CASSSRVGEEQYF.

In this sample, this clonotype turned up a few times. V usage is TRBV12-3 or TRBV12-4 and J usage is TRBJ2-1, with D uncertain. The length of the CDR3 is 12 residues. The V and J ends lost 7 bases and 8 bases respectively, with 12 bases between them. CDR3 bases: TGTGCCAGCACCCGTCTCCCCCATGAGCAGTTCTTC. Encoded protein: CASTRLPHEQFF.

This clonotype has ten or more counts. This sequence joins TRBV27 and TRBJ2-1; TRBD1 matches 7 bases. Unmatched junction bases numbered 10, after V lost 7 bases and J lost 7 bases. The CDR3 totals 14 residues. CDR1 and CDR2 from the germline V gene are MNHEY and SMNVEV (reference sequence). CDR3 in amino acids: CASKVIAGGNEQFF. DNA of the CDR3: TGTGCCAGCAAAGTAATCGCAGGGGGTAATGAGCAGTTCTTC.

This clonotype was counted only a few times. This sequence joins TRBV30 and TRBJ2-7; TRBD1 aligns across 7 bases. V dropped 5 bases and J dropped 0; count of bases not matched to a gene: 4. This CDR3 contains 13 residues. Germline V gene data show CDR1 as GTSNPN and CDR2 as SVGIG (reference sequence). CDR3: CAWGGQVSYEQYF. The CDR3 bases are TGTGCCTGGGGCGGACAGGTCTCCTACGAGCAGTACTTC.

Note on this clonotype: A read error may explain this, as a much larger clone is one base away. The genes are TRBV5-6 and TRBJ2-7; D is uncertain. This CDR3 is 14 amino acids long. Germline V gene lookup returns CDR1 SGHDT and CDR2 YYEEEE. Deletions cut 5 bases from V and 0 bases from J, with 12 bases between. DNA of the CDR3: TGTGCCAGCAGATTGTCCTACGACTCCTACGAGCAGTACTTC. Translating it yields CASRLSYDSYEQYF. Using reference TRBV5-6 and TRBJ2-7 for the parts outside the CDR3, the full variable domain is DAGVTQSPTHLIKTRGQQVTLRCSPKSGHDTVSWYQQALGQGPQFIFQYYEEEERQRGNFPDRFSGHQFPNYSSELNVNALLLGDSALYLCASRLSYDSYEQYFGPGTRLTVT.

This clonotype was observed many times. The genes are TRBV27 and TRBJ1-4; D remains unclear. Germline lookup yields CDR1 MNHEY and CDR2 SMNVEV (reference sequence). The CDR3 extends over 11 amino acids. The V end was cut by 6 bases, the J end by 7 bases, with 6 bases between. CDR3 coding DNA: TGTGCCAGCAGGGTTGGTGAAAAACTGTTTTTT. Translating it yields CASRVGEKLFF.

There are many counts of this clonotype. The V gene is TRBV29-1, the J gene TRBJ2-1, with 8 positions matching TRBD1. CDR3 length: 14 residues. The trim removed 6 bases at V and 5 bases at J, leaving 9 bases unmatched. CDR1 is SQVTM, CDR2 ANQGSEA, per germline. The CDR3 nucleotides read TGCAGCGTCGCCGGGACAGGAGAAAACAATGAGCAGTTCTTC. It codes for CSVAGTGENNEQFF.

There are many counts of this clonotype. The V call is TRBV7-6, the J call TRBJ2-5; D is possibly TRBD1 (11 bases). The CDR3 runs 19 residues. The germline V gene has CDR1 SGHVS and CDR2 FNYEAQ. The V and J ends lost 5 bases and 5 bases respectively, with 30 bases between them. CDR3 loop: CASSPGQGALAGVDETQYF. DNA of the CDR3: TGTGCCAGCAGCCCAGGACAGGGGGCTCTAGCGGGAGTTGACGAGACCCAGTACTTC.

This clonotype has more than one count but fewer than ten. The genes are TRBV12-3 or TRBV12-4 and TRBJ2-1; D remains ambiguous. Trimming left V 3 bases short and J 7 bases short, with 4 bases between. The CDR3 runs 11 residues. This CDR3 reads CASSFENEQFF. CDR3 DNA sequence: TGTGCCAGCAGTTTTGAGAATGAGCAGTTCTTC.

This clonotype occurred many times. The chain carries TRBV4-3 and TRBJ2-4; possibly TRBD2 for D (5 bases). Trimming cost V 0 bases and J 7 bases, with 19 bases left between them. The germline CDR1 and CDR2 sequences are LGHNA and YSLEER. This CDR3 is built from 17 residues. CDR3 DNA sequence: TGCGCCAGCAGCCAAGATACGGACGGAGGTCTAAGGAACATTCAGTACTTC. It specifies CASSQDTDGGLRNIQYF.

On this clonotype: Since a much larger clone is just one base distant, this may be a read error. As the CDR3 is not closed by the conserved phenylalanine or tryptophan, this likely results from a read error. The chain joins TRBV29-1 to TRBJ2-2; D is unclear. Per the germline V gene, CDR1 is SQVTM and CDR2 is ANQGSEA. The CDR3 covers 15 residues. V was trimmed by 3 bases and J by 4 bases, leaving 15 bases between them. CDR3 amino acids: CSVDVSGKPTGELFL. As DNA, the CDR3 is TGCAGCGTTGATGTCTCAGGCAAGCCCACCGGGGAGCTGTTTCTT.

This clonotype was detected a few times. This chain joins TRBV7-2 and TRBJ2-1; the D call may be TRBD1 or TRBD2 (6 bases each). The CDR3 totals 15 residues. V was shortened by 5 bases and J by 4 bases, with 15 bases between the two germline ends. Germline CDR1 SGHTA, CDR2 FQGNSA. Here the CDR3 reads CASSRQGGLYNEQFF. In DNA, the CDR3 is TGTGCCAGCAGCCGGCAAGGGGGACTTTACAATGAGCAGTTCTTC.

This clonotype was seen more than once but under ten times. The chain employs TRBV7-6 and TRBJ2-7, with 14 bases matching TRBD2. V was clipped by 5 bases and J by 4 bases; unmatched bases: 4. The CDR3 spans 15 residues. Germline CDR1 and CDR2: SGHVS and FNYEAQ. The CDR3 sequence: CASSQGLAGVYEQYF. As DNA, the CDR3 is TGTGCCAGCAGCCAGGGACTAGCGGGAGTATACGAGCAGTACTTC.

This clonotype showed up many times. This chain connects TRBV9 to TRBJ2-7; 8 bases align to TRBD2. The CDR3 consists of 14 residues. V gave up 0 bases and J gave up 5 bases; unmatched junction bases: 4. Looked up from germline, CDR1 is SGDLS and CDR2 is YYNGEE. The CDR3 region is CASSVGTSIHEQYF. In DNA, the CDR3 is TGTGCCAGCAGCGTAGGGACTAGCATCCACGAGCAGTACTTC.

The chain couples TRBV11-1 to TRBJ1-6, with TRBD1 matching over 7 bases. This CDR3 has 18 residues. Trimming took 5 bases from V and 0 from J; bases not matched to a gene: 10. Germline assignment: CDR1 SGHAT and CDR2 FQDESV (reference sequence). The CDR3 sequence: CASSPGTDSSSYNSPLHF. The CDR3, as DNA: TGTGCCAGCAGCCCGGGGACAGACTCTAGCTCCTATAATTCACCCCTCCACTTT.